Listed below are T cell receptor beta chains from one sample, sequenced in a study of blood T cell repertoires in COVID-19. Assay used: immunoSEQ multiplex PCR; TCRdb lists only in-frame clones, some missing. The repertoire holds approximately 150,000 clones, with approximately 92% as singletons. Specimen: peripheral blood. These receptors were collected from a woman in her sixties or seventies with active COVID-19. The CDR3 runs from the conserved cysteine through the conserved F or W. A D gene is named only where the DNA matches it firmly. Expanded clones are given a class, and other clones once, few, many or no size at all.

V gene,D gene,clone size,CDR3 length,J gene,CDR3 DNA,CDR3 protein
TRBV5-5,TRBD2,once,15,TRBJ2-3,TGTGCCAGCAGCTTTCGACTAGCGGCAACAGATACGCAGTATTTT,CASSFRLAATDTQYF
TRBV24-1,TRBD2,NA,16,TRBJ2-1,TGTGCCACCAGTGATGTGGGACTAGCGGGAGGAAATGAGCAGTTCTTC,CATSDVGLAGGNEQFF
TRBV3-1/TRBV3-2,NA,few,18,TRBJ1-1,TGTGCCAGCAGCCAACGATGGGACTCCCTAAAGGCCCCCGCAGGGGCTTTCTTT,CASSQRWDSLKAPAGAFF
TRBV10-2,NA,NA,12,TRBJ2-1,TGCGCCAGCAGTTTGGACACGATCATTCAGTTCTTC,CASSLDTIIQFF
TRBV28,NA,NA,14,TRBJ2-2,TGTGCCAGCAGTCCCTGGCCTGGCACCGGGGAGCTGTTTTTT,CASSPWPGTGELFF
TRBV5-1,TRBD2,once,16,TRBJ2-1,TGCGCCAGCAGCTTACCTACCGGGACTATATACAATGAGCAGTTCTTC,CASSLPTGTIYNEQFF
TRBV14,NA,NA,15,TRBJ1-6,TGTGCCAGCAGCCACAGGGCTAGCTATAATTCACCCCTCCACTTT,CASSHRASYNSPLHF
TRBV5-4,NA,NA,12,TRBJ2-2,TGTGCCAGCAGGAGCGAGGGCGGGGAGCTGTTTTTT,CASRSEGGELFF
TRBV3-1/TRBV3-2,NA,NA,13,TRBJ1-4,TGTGCCAGCAGCCCGCGGGACAATGAAAAACTGTTTTTT,CASSPRDNEKLFF
TRBV5-1,TRBD1,NA,16,TRBJ1-3,TGCGCCAGCAGCTTGGGACAGGGGCTCTCTGGAAACACCATATATTTT,CASSLGQGLSGNTIYF
TRBV30,TRBD1,NA,19,TRBJ2-6,TGTGCCTGGAGTCCAGTACAGGGGGCGTTTTTCTCTGGGGCCAACGTCCTGACTTTC,CAWSPVQGAFFSGANVLTF
TRBV27,TRBD2,NA,16,TRBJ2-7,TGTGCCAGCAGTTTGGGGGGCGGGGGGCGCTTCTACGAGCAGTACTTC,CASSLGGGGRFYEQYF
TRBV2,NA,NA,14,TRBJ1-5,TGTGCCAGCAGCGTTGGACTGCCCAATCAGCCCCAGCATTTT,CASSVGLPNQPQHF
TRBV29-1,NA,NA,11,TRBJ2-1,TGCACGTTTGGAGGACTCAATGAGCAGTTCTTC,CTFGGLNEQFF
TRBV7-9,TRBD2,NA,16,TRBJ2-1,TGTGCCAGCAGCTTGGCGACTAGCGGAATCTACAATGAGCAGTTCTTC,CASSLATSGIYNEQFF
TRBV7-2,TRBD1,few,15,TRBJ1-5,TGTGCCAGCAGCTCTGGGACAGGGGTGGGTCAGCCCCAGCATTTT,CASSSGTGVGQPQHF
TRBV6-5,NA,NA,13,TRBJ2-2,TGTGCCAGCACCATCCGGGGAAGCGGGGAGCTGTTTTTT,CASTIRGSGELFF
TRBV5-1,TRBD1,NA,14,TRBJ1-1,TGCGCCAGTCTAGCTACACAGGGGGCCACTGAAGCTTTCTTT,CASLATQGATEAFF
TRBV5-4,TRBD2,NA,14,TRBJ2-3,TGTGCCAGCAGCTCCTGGACTAGCCGGGATACGCAGTATTTT,CASSSWTSRDTQYF
TRBV5-1,TRBD1,NA,16,TRBJ2-5,TGCGCCAGCACCAGACAGGGCTCCACCCGGAGGGAGACCCAGTACTTC,CASTRQGSTRRETQYF
TRBV24-1,TRBD1,few,14,TRBJ1-1,TGTGCCACCAGTGATTATCTACAGGGGGTAGGAGCTTTCTTT,CATSDYLQGVGAFF
TRBV28,NA,NA,17,TRBJ2-7,TGTGCCAGCAGTTTATCGTCCGGGACTTCCCCACTTACGGAGCAGTACTTC,CASSLSSGTSPLTEQYF
TRBV5-1,NA,NA,15,TRBJ1-4,TGCGCCAGCAGCTTGGGAGCAGGTGGTGGCGAAAAACTGTTTTTT,CASSLGAGGGEKLFF
TRBV11-3,TRBD1,NA,14,TRBJ1-1,TGTGCCAGCAGCCCCGGGACAGGGGACACTGAAGCTTTCTTT,CASSPGTGDTEAFF
TRBV27,NA,NA,16,TRBJ2-7,TGTGCCAGCAGTTTAGGGCCTGCGGGGGCCAACTACGAGCAGTACTTC,CASSLGPAGANYEQYF
TRBV7-2,NA,NA,15,TRBJ2-6,TGTGCCAGCAGCTTAAGACACTCTGGGGCCAACGTCCTGACTTTC,CASSLRHSGANVLTF
TRBV6-5,NA,NA,13,TRBJ2-7,TGTGCCAGCAGTTACAAGGCGGGGTACGAGCAGTACTTC,CASSYKAGYEQYF
TRBV2,TRBD1,few,14,TRBJ2-7,TGTGCCAGCAGGTCCGGGACAGGGGACTACGAGCAGTACTTC,CASRSGTGDYEQYF
TRBV28,NA,NA,12,TRBJ2-1,TGTGCCAGCAGTTCCCCTGACACTGAGCAGTTCTTC,CASSSPDTEQFF
TRBV25-1,NA,few,18,TRBJ1-6,TGTGCCAGCAGTGAATTGGGCCCTGGGGCAGGGGCTGGTTCACCCCTCCACTTT,CASSELGPGAGAGSPLHF
TRBV5-4,TRBD1,NA,14,TRBJ2-1,TGTGCCAGCAGCTCAGGACAGGTCGTCAATGAGCAGTTCTTC,CASSSGQVVNEQFF
TRBV6-5,TRBD1,NA,15,TRBJ1-5,TGTGCCACCACGCAGGGGGCCCTATCCCATCAGCCCCAGCATTTT,CATTQGALSHQPQHF
TRBV4-2,TRBD2,NA,19,TRBJ2-2,TGTGCCAGCAGCCAAGCCCCCCAGGGGGTAGCGGGAGAAACCGGGGAGCTGTTTTTT,CASSQAPQGVAGETGELFF
TRBV2,TRBD2,NA,16,TRBJ2-5,TGTGCCAGCAGTAAACAGCGACTAGCGGGAGTCGAGACCCAGTACTTC,CASSKQRLAGVETQYF
TRBV3-1/TRBV3-2,TRBD2,NA,15,TRBJ2-3,TGTGCCAGCAGCCAAACTAGCGGGAGAACAGATACGCAGTATTTT,CASSQTSGRTDTQYF
TRBV4-1,TRBD1,NA,15,TRBJ1-4,TGCGCCAGCAGCCAAGTGGACAGGGGGCTTGGTAAACTGTTTTTT,CASSQVDRGLGKLFF
TRBV18,NA,NA,15,TRBJ2-7,TGTGCCAGCTCGCCCAGGGGCGGAAGCTCCTACGAGCAGTACTTC,CASSPRGGSSYEQYF
TRBV28,TRBD2,once,16,TRBJ2-7,TGTGCCAGCAGTCAGTGGAGCGGGGAAAGCTCCTACGAGCAGTACTTC,CASSQWSGESSYEQYF
TRBV25-1,NA,NA,15,TRBJ1-3,TGTGCCAGCAGTACCTTTGAACAAACTGGAAACACCATATATTTT,CASSTFEQTGNTIYF
TRBV5-1,TRBD2,NA,19,TRBJ2-3,TGCGCCAGCAGCTTGGTCGGGACTAGCGGGAGTGGGGGCACAGATACGCAGTATTTT,CASSLVGTSGSGGTDTQYF
TRBV7-3,NA,NA,17,TRBJ1-3,TGTGCCAGCAGCCCGACCGGGTTTCGCGGCGCGGGAAACACCATATATTTT,CASSPTGFRGAGNTIYF
TRBV7-3,TRBD1,NA,16,TRBJ1-6,TGTGCCAGCAGCCCTGGAGACAGGGGCTATAATTCACCCCTCCACTTT,CASSPGDRGYNSPLHF
TRBV20-1,TRBD2,NA,16,TRBJ2-3,TGCAGTGCTAGTCGGCGGGAGGGTGCTAGCACAGATACGCAGTATTTT,CSASRREGASTDTQYF
TRBV28,NA,NA,13,TRBJ1-5,TGTGCCAGCAGACTATTGGGTAATCAGCCCCAGCATTTT,CASRLLGNQPQHF
TRBV19,NA,NA,14,TRBJ2-2,TGTGCCAGTAGTATCCCGATCCAGGCCGGGGAGCTGTTTTTT,CASSIPIQAGELFF
TRBV27,TRBD2,NA,15,TRBJ2-5,TGTGCCAGCAGTTTCCGACCCGGGGGGCAAGAGACCCAGTACTTC,CASSFRPGGQETQYF
TRBV9,TRBD2,NA,16,TRBJ2-2,TGTGCCAGCAGCGTAGGCGGGAGGGCGAACACCGGGGAGCTGTTTTTT,CASSVGGRANTGELFF
TRBV5-1,TRBD2,NA,13,TRBJ2-3,TGCGCCAGCGATAGCGGGAGTGGAGATACGCAGTATTTT,CASDSGSGDTQYF
TRBV10-2,NA,NA,16,TRBJ1-6,TGCGCCAGCAGATCATCCTGGGGGGCCTATAATTCACCCCTCCACTTT,CASRSSWGAYNSPLHF
TRBV3-1/TRBV3-2,NA,NA,14,TRBJ2-5,TGTGCCAGCAGCCAAGATCACAGGGCAAAGACCCAGTACTTC,CASSQDHRAKTQYF
TRBV18,TRBD2,NA,14,TRBJ2-1,TGTGCCAGCTCACCAAACAGCGGGAGGGATGAGCAGTTCTTC,CASSPNSGRDEQFF
TRBV4-1,NA,NA,15,TRBJ2-7,TGCGCCAGCAGCCCCGGGACTTCTAGCTCCTACGAACAGTACTTC,CASSPGTSSSYEQYF
TRBV11-2,NA,once,14,TRBJ2-7,TGTGCCAGCAGCTTATCTTTGAGCTCCTACGAGCAGTACTTC,CASSLSLSSYEQYF
TRBV14,NA,NA,14,TRBJ2-1,TGTGCCAGCAGCCAAGGGGGGGGCAGGGGTGAGCAGTTCTTC,CASSQGGGRGEQFF
TRBV6-1,NA,NA,15,TRBJ1-2,TGTGCCAGCAGTGAGCGATGGTTGGGGAGTTGGGGCTACACCTTC,CASSERWLGSWGYTF